The 30 T cell receptor beta chains listed next were all sequenced from one sample in a study of shared clonotypes between healthy human individuals. Profiling relied on immunoSEQ multiplex PCR, and the TCRdb table lists in-frame clones only, not all of them. The sample includes 550,000 to 850,000 clones, about 74% of them seen just once. Sequenced: memory CD4+ T cells sorted from blood. Subset described: CD45RA-negative fraction. Receptors originate from a woman in her twenties or thirties in good health.

The rearrangement links TRBV5-1 to TRBJ2-3, with a weak D call TRBD2 (6 bases). The germline V gene has CDR1 SGHRS and CDR2 YFSETQ. V gave up 6 bases and J gave up 4 bases, with 15 bases separating them. CDR3 size: 14 residues. In nucleotides, the CDR3 is TGCGCCAGCATTCCGGGAGTCTCCCCAGATACGCAGTATTTT. Amino acid sequence: CASIPGVSPDTQYF.

Notes on this clone: The sample has other DNA sequences that encode this CDR3 too. This sequence joins TRBV5-1 and TRBJ2-5, with 11 bases identical to TRBD1. The V segment lost 4 bases and the J segment 2 bases; nucleotides outside the gene matches: 4. The CDR3 contains 15 residues. Germline V gene sequence: CDR1 SGHRS, CDR2 YFSETQ. CDR3 sequence (DNA): TGCGCCAGCAGCGGGACAGGGGGTTTGCAAGAGACCCAGTACTTC. It translates to CASSGTGGLQETQYF.

The DNA for the CDR3 is TGCGCCAGCAGTGAGTCAAGGGTGTCGGATCAGCCCCAGCATTTT. It encodes CASSESRVSDQPQHF. The chain joins TRBV10-2 to TRBJ1-5; D ambiguous. The CDR3 extends over 15 amino acids. The V gene lost 0 bases and the J gene lost 5 bases, with 11 bases spanning the gap. CDR1 is WSHSY and CDR2 is SAAADI in the germline V gene.

The chain uses TRBV7-9 and TRBJ2-1; TRBD2 matches at 7 bases. V lost 5 bases and J lost 9; bases outside the gene matches: 13. The CDR3 extends over 15 amino acids. Per the germline V gene, CDR1 is SEHNR and CDR2 is FQNEAQ (reference sequence). CDR3 DNA sequence: TGTGCCAGCAGCCCGCCGGGACTACCAACAAGTGAGCAGTTCTTC. It encodes CASSPPGLPTSEQFF.

This clone occurred a few times. The chain joins TRBV10-3 to TRBJ2-3, with D perhaps being TRBD1 or TRBD2 (5 bases each). The CDR3 has 16 amino acids. V dropped 8 bases and J dropped 0 bases, with 18 bases sitting between them. Germline V gene sequence: CDR1 ENHRY, CDR2 SYGVKD. CDR3 loop: CAIGPELGGSTDTQYF. CDR3 DNA: TGTGCCATCGGGCCCGAGCTTGGGGGAAGCACAGATACGCAGTATTTT.

This rearrangement joins TRBV28 to TRBJ1-3; D may be TRBD1 (5 bases). Germline CDR1 MDHEN, CDR2 SYDVKM. Trimming took 5 bases from V and 4 from J, leaving 12 bases between them. The CDR3 consists of 14 residues. Here the CDR3 DNA reads TGTGCCAGCAGTCCGGGACCTCGAGGAAACACCATATATTTT. Translated, it gives CASSPGPRGNTIYF.

The chain joins TRBV7-8 to TRBJ1-4; 9 bases align to TRBD1. The ends lost 5 bases at V and 5 bases at J; junction bases unmatched: 9. Germline V gene sequence: CDR1 SGHVS, CDR2 FQNEAQ. The CDR3 covers 16 residues. The CDR3 region is CASSPLNRGLNEKLFF. The CDR3 DNA reads TGTGCCAGCAGCCCCCTTAACAGGGGGCTAAATGAAAAACTGTTTTTT.

CDR3 nucleotide sequence: TGTGCCAGCAGCTTCGGGCAGGGTAGTACAGATACGCAGTATTTT. It yields the protein CASSFGQGSTDTQYF. The chain uses TRBV7-9 and TRBJ2-3; tentatively, D is TRBD1 (5 bases). CDR1 and CDR2 (germline): SEHNR, FQNEAQ (reference sequence). Trimming cost V 3 bases and J 3 bases, with 13 bases left between them. The CDR3 runs to 15 residues. Drawing the rest from reference TRBV7-9 and TRBJ2-3, the complete variable domain is DTGVSQNPRHKITKRGQNVTFRCDPISEHNRLYWYRQTLGQGPEFLTYFQNEAQLEKSRLLSDRFSAERPKGSFSTLEIQRTEQGDSAMYLCASSFGQGSTDTQYFGPGTRLTVL.

This sequence joins TRBV10-2 and TRBJ2-7; 7 nucleotides align to TRBD2. Germline V gives CDR1 WSHSY, CDR2 SAAADI. V lost 6 bases to trimming and J lost 6 bases; unmatched junction nucleotides: 8. CDR3 length: 13 residues. The CDR3 protein is CASRYGGSFEQYF. CDR3 sequence (DNA): TGCGCCAGCAGGTATGGCGGGAGCTTCGAGCAGTACTTC.

J is TRBJ1-3 and V is TRBV5-1; D gene uncertain. V gave up 3 bases and J gave up 0 bases, with 7 bases separating them. The CDR3 has 14 residues. Per germline, CDR1 SGHRS and CDR2 YFSETQ. The CDR3, as DNA: TGCGCCAGCAGCTCGGCGTTCTCTGGAAACACCATATATTTT. This sequence encodes CASSSAFSGNTIYF.

Many counts were recorded for this clone. This chain joins TRBV19 and TRBJ1-5; TRBD1 aligns across 8 bases. The ends lost 6 bases at V and 6 bases at J; junction bases unmatched: 7. In germline, CDR1 is LNHDA, CDR2 SQIVND (reference sequence). This CDR3 has 14 amino acids. CDR3 amino acids: CASSQPGGGQPQHF. CDR3 coding DNA: TGTGCCAGTAGCCAACCAGGGGGCGGTCAGCCCCAGCATTTT.

The gene calls are TRBV5-1 and TRBJ2-7; D possibly corresponds to TRBD2 (5 bases). The CDR3 is 12 residues long. Trimming cost V 3 bases and J 3 bases, with 7 bases left between them. The germline CDR1 and CDR2 sequences are SGHRS and YFSETQ. The CDR3 loop reads CASSSDYYEQYF. The DNA of the CDR3 is TGCGCCAGCAGCTCAGACTACTACGAGCAGTACTTC.

This chain links TRBV7-9 with TRBJ1-2; no clear D gene. The length of the CDR3 is 12 residues. Germline values: CDR1 SEHNR, CDR2 FQNEAQ (reference sequence). With 2 bases removed from V and 10 bases from J, the gap between germline ends came to 11 bases. CDR3 protein: CASSLTGLSYTF. The DNA for the CDR3 is TGTGCCAGCAGCTTAACGGGCCTATCCTACACCTTC.

This rearrangement joins TRBV18 to TRBJ2-7; 7 bases are shared with TRBD1. CDR1 KGHSH and CDR2 LQKENI come from the germline V gene. The CDR3 is made up of 14 amino acids. V lost 6 bases and J lost 6; bases outside the gene matches: 11. CDR3 nucleotides: TGTGCCAGCTCTCCTCCGACAGGGAAAGGCGAGCAGTACTTC. It yields the protein CASSPPTGKGEQYF.

This clone was counted between two and nine times. The chain carries TRBV5-6 and TRBJ2-7, with TRBD2 matching over 8 bases. J gave up 1 base and V 0 bases, and 3 bases lay outside the gene matches. Per the germline V gene, CDR1 is SGHDT and CDR2 is YYEEEE. CDR3 length equals 15 residues. The CDR3 region has the DNA TGTGCCAGCAGCTTGGTTAGCGGGATTTCCTACGAGCAGTACTTC. The encoded protein is CASSLVSGISYEQYF.

With respect to this clone: Only one base separates this from a far larger clonotype, so it likely reflects a read error. This chain connects TRBV4-1 to TRBJ2-7; 7 bases line up with TRBD1. Germline lookup yields CDR1 MGHRA and CDR2 YSYEKL. V shed 1 base and J 3 bases; nucleotides not matched to a gene: 18. This CDR3 spans 19 amino acids. In DNA form, the CDR3 reads TGCGCCAGCAGCCAAGGCCCGACCCTCCAACAGGGGCCACTCTACGAGCAGTACTTC. Protein: CASSQGPTLQQGPLYEQYF.

This clone has more than one count but fewer than ten. The rearrangement uses TRBV4-1 and TRBJ2-1; D assignment may be TRBD1 or TRBD2 (5 bases each). Germline CDR1 MGHRA, CDR2 YSYEKL. This CDR3 is 17 amino acids long. Trimming cost V 7 bases and J 0 bases, with 19 bases left between them. In DNA, the CDR3 is TGCGCCAGCACCACGAGGGGCTCGGTACTCTCCTACAATGAGCAGTTCTTC. Translation: CASTTRGSVLSYNEQFF.

V usage is TRBV11-2 and J usage is TRBJ2-2; perhaps TRBD2 as D (6 bases). In germline, CDR1 is SGHAT, CDR2 FQNNGV. This CDR3 is built from 14 residues. Trimming shortened V by 7 bases and J by 4 bases, and 13 bases separated the two germline ends. For the CDR3, the DNA is TGTGCCAGCACCCGTAGGAGGGTCACCGGGGAGCTGTTTTTT. Encoded protein: CASTRRRVTGELFF. Full variable domain (rest looked up from reference TRBV11-2 and TRBJ2-2): EAGVAQSPRYKIIEKRQSVAFWCNPISGHATLYWYQQILGQGPKLLIQFQNNGVVDDSQLPKDRFSAERLKGVDSTLKIQPAKLEDSAVYLCASTRRRVTGELFFGEGSRLTVL.

The chain combines TRBV5-8 with TRBJ1-2; 7 positions agree with TRBD1. The CDR3 sequence is 16 residues long. The junction had 14 bases not matched to a gene; V was cut back by 4 bases and J by 5 bases. CDR1 is SGHTS, CDR2 YDEGEE, per germline. The CDR3, as DNA: TGTGCCAGCAGCCCAGGACAGGATTTTTCTATGTATGGCTACACCTTC. The encoded protein is CASSPGQDFSMYGYTF.

The V gene is TRBV5-1, the J gene TRBJ2-5; TRBD1 or TRBD2 may be the D gene (6 bases each). The germline gives CDR1 SGHRS, CDR2 YFSETQ. The CDR3 covers 14 residues. Trimming took 0 bases from V and 7 from J, leaving 13 bases between them. In DNA, the CDR3 is TGCGCCAGCAGCTTGGCGGGGGCCCCTGGGACCCAGTACTTC. Protein product: CASSLAGAPGTQYF.

The chain has TRBV6-1 and TRBJ1-5; D call uncertain. Between the trimmed V and J ends, which lost 5 bases and 0 bases, there was a span of 11 bases. The CDR3 spans 15 residues. The germline gives CDR1 MNHNS, CDR2 SASEGT. DNA of the CDR3: TGTGCCAGCAGTTCCCTGTTGGATAGCAATCAGCCCCAGCATTTT. It translates to CASSSLLDSNQPQHF.

The chain couples TRBV2 to TRBJ2-1, with D hard to call. The CDR3 covers 15 residues. CDR1 and CDR2 (germline): SNHLY, FYNNEI. Deletions cut 2 bases from V and 6 bases from J, with 14 bases between. The CDR3 loop reads CASSERLSVANEQFF. CDR3 coding DNA: TGTGCCAGCAGTGAAAGGCTTTCGGTAGCCAATGAGCAGTTCTTC.

The chain carries TRBV7-6 and TRBJ2-7; weak D call: TRBD2 (6 bases). The CDR3 is made up of 13 amino acids. The germline V gene has CDR1 SGHVS and CDR2 FNYEAQ. The germline V and J ends were trimmed by 5 bases and 6 bases, with 14 bases remaining between them. CDR3 protein: CASSLGTPLEQYF. In DNA, the CDR3 is TGTGCCAGCAGCCTAGGGACTCCCCTCGAGCAGTACTTC.

The chain links TRBV11-2 to TRBJ2-4; D is unresolved. The CDR3 is made up of 18 amino acids. V lost 2 bases, J lost 0 bases, and 17 bases lay in between. The germline gives CDR1 SGHAT, CDR2 FQNNGV. The CDR3 sequence is CASSLNFRRTVAKNIQYF. CDR3 nucleotides: TGTGCCAGCAGCTTAAACTTTAGACGGACGGTAGCCAAAAACATTCAGTACTTC.

CDR3 DNA sequence: TGCGCCAGCAGCTTAGGGGGCGCGGGAGGGCAGCCCCAGCATTTT. Protein product: CASSLGGAGGQPQHF. The gene calls are TRBV5-1 and TRBJ1-5; 7 bases line up with TRBD1. Germline values: CDR1 SGHRS, CDR2 YFSETQ. The CDR3 runs to 15 residues. The V gene end was trimmed by 2 bases and the J gene end by 7 bases; junction bases not matched to a gene: 9.

This clone was counted a single time. The chain recombines TRBV5-3 with TRBJ2-7; the match to TRBD2 covers 9 bases. TRBV5-3 is identified as an open reading frame with a role that is uncertain. CDR3 length: 16 amino acids. The ends lost 4 bases at V and 3 bases at J; junction bases unmatched: 11. The CDR3 bases are TGTGCCAGAAGCCGTCTAGCCGGACTAGCGAACTACGAGCAGTACTTC. It translates to CARSRLAGLANYEQYF.

V and J are TRBV30 and TRBJ2-2, with 7 nucleotides matching TRBD2. The germline gives CDR1 GTSNPN, CDR2 SVGIG (reference sequence). With V trimmed by 4 bases and J by 6 bases, 8 bases remained unmatched. The length of the CDR3 is 14 residues. Written as DNA, the CDR3 is TGTGCCTGGATTGGACTAGGCGGCGCCGGGGAGCTGTTTTTT. Translation: CAWIGLGGAGELFF.

This clone has a count of ten or more. This chain joins TRBV2 and TRBJ1-1; weak D call: TRBD1 (5 bases). CDR1 is SNHLY and CDR2 is FYNNEI in the germline V gene. V was pared by 3 bases and J by 4 bases, with 12 bases between. The CDR3 is 14 amino acids. CDR3 region: CASSDAGGGTEAFF. Written as DNA, the CDR3 is TGTGCCAGCAGTGATGCAGGTGGGGGCACTGAAGCTTTCTTT. Supplemented by reference TRBV2 and TRBJ1-1, the full variable domain reads EPEVTQTPSHQVTQMGQEVILRCVPISNHLYFYWYRQILGQKVEFLVSFYNNEISEKSEIFDDQFSVERPDGSNFTLKIRSTKLEDSAMYFCASSDAGGGTEAFFGQGTRLTVV.

The rearrangement uses TRBV15 and TRBJ2-1; 10 bases line up with TRBD1. CDR3 length: 15 residues. V shed 1 base, J shed 9 bases, and the junction held 6 bases outside the gene matches. In germline, CDR1 is LNHNV, CDR2 YYDKDF (reference sequence). CDR3 region: CATSRAGTGVIEQFF. In DNA form, the CDR3 reads TGTGCCACCAGCAGAGCCGGGACAGGGGTTATTGAGCAGTTCTTC.

This chain links TRBV9 with TRBJ2-1; 10 nucleotides agree with TRBD2. CDR1 is SGDLS and CDR2 is YYNGEE in the germline V gene. V lost 0 bases to trimming and J lost 4 bases; unmatched junction nucleotides: 7. This CDR3 has 17 amino acids. The chain's CDR3 is CASSVVGGLADYNEQFF. For the CDR3, the DNA is TGTGCCAGCAGCGTAGTAGGTGGACTAGCGGATTACAATGAGCAGTTCTTC.